These 20 T cell receptor beta chains originate from one sample sequenced in a study of identical twins. A single record per CDR3 protein comes from TCRdb applying MiXCR to the 5' RACE reads. The sample consists of about 520,000 distinct CDR3 sequences, less than 25% of them appearing once. This same sample was also part of a study on T cells expressing NK-cell markers.

The sequencing sample was made of CD4+ T cells sorted from blood. All receptors come from a woman aged 18-29 years in good health.

This clonotype showed up just a few times. V usage is TRBV29-1 and J usage is TRBJ2-5, with 9 bases identical to TRBD1. The CDR3 is 14 residues long. V dropped 6 bases and J dropped 5; count of bases not matched to a gene: 10. Germline V gene data show CDR1 as SQVTM and CDR2 as ANQGSEA. The CDR3 is CSVERGQGGETQYF. CDR3 bases: TGCAGCGTCGAACGGGGACAGGGCGGTGAGACCCAGTACTTC.

The rearrangement joins TRBV10-3 to TRBJ2-7, with TRBD2 matching over 11 bases. V gave up 2 bases and J gave up 0 bases; unmatched junction bases: 3. Germline loops: CDR1 ENHRY, CDR2 SYGVKD. The CDR3 length is 16 residues. As DNA, the CDR3 is TGTGCCATCAGTGAGGGTACTAGCGGGAGCTCCTACGAGCAGTACTTC. It is translated as CAISEGTSGSSYEQYF.

In this sample, this clonotype turned up many times. The V and J genes are TRBV12-3 or TRBV12-4 and TRBJ1-1; TRBD1 matches at 8 bases. This CDR3 is built from 12 residues. The V segment lost 10 bases and the J segment 4 bases; nucleotides outside the gene matches: 5. The CDR3 sequence is CATRDRGTEAFF. The DNA for the CDR3 is TGTGCCACTAGAGACAGGGGCACTGAAGCTTTCTTT.

V gene TRBV7-2 combines with J gene TRBJ2-1; D is possibly TRBD2 (6 bases). The CDR3 totals 14 residues. V shed 5 bases and J shed 8 bases, with 16 bases lying between them. Germline CDR1 SGHTA, CDR2 FQGNSA. CDR3 sequence (DNA): TGTGCCAGCAGCCAGACTAGTCAGGGATATGAGCAGTTCTTC. As protein: CASSQTSQGYEQFF.

This clonotype was found a few times. This sequence joins TRBV10-3 and TRBJ2-1; 12 bases align to TRBD2. The CDR3 extends over 14 amino acids. Germline assignment: CDR1 ENHRY and CDR2 SYGVKD. J lost 5 bases, V lost 6 bases, and 2 bases had no gene match. The CDR3 DNA sequence: TGTGCCATCAGAACTAGCGGGGGGAACAATGAGCAGTTCTTC. It yields the protein CAIRTSGGNNEQFF.

This chain links TRBV12-3 or TRBV12-4 with TRBJ1-4; the D gene is possibly TRBD1 (5 bases). Trimming pared 3 bases from V and 11 bases from J, leaving 10 bases between. The CDR3 spans 12 residues. This CDR3 reads CASSFEGRKLFF. DNA of the CDR3: TGTGCCAGCAGTTTCGAGGGGCGGAAACTGTTTTTT.

This rearrangement joins TRBV11-3 to TRBJ2-7, with no clear D. This CDR3 has 14 residues. The V gene's germline CDR1 is SGHNT and CDR2 YENEEA. Trimming pared 5 bases from V and 2 bases from J, leaving 13 bases between. CDR3 protein: CASSKGANTYEQYF. In DNA, the CDR3 is TGTGCCAGCAGCAAAGGAGCGAACACCTACGAGCAGTACTTC.

This clonotype was seen a few times. The V call is TRBV10-3, the J call TRBJ2-1, with D possibly TRBD1 on 7 matching bases. With 7 bases removed from V and 9 bases from J, the gap between germline ends came to 13 bases. The germline V gene encodes CDR1 ENHRY and CDR2 SYGVKD. This CDR3 has 12 amino acids. The DNA of the CDR3 is TGTGCCATCACGGAGGGGGCGAGTGAGCAGTTCTTC. Residues: CAITEGASEQFF.

There are many counts of this clonotype. This chain links TRBV5-1 with TRBJ2-2; 7 nucleotides match TRBD2. Germline-derived CDR1 and CDR2 are SGHRS and YFSETQ. With 3 bases clipped from V and 8 bases from J, the junction kept 7 bases outside the gene matches. This CDR3 spans 14 amino acids. CDR3 bases: TGCGCCAGCAGCTGGACTAGGATAAAGGGGGAGCTGTTTTTT. Translated: CASSWTRIKGELFF.

A few counts support this clonotype. The chain has TRBV9 and TRBJ2-7, with 8 bases identical to TRBD2. The length of the CDR3 is 14 residues. The trim removed 1 base at V and 4 bases at J, leaving 4 bases unmatched. Germline CDR1 and CDR2: SGDLS and YYNGEE. The CDR3 loop reads CASSVSGSGYEQYF. CDR3 coding DNA: TGTGCCAGCAGCGTAAGCGGGAGTGGTTACGAGCAGTACTTC.

This clonotype was seen more than once but under ten times. J is TRBJ2-5 and V is TRBV9, with a tentative D call TRBD1 (5 bases). The CDR3 sequence is 14 residues long. The ends were cut back, 0 bases at V and 5 bases at J, with 11 bases in the middle. Per germline, CDR1 SGDLS and CDR2 YYNGEE. The CDR3 DNA sequence: TGTGCCAGCAGCGTAGGGGCAGGGATGGAGACCCAGTACTTC. This translates into CASSVGAGMETQYF.

There are a few counts of this clonotype. The V and J genes are TRBV18 and TRBJ2-7; 7 nucleotides agree with TRBD1. The CDR3 is 15 residues long. J gave up 2 bases and V 3 bases, and 7 bases lay outside the gene matches. The germline V gene has CDR1 KGHSH and CDR2 LQKENI. The CDR3 region is CASSPSGTDTYEQYF. CDR3 coding DNA: TGTGCCAGCTCACCGTCCGGGACAGATACCTACGAGCAGTACTTC.

V is TRBV7-2 and J is TRBJ1-5, with 7 bases that match TRBD1. The V gene's germline CDR1 is SGHTA and CDR2 FQGNSA. The CDR3 has 16 residues. Unmatched junction bases numbered 10, after V lost 2 bases and J lost 6 bases. The CDR3 DNA sequence: TGTGCCAGCAGCTTATATCTGGCAGGGGGTGGTCAGCCCCAGCATTTT. Translation gives CASSLYLAGGGQPQHF.

V and J are TRBV12-3 or TRBV12-4 and TRBJ2-2; D tentatively reads TRBD1 or TRBD2 (5 bases each). V lost 4 bases and J lost 9, with 15 bases in between. The CDR3 consists of 14 residues. CDR3: CASSSTGTPRELFF. CDR3 bases: TGTGCCAGCAGTTCTACCGGGACCCCGAGGGAGCTGTTTTTT.

This rearrangement joins TRBV2 to TRBJ2-1; no clear D gene. CDR1 and CDR2 (germline): SNHLY, FYNNEI. The CDR3 has 15 amino acids. V dropped 1 base and J dropped 6 bases, with 13 bases sitting between them. Here the CDR3 reads CASSEGQASPNEQFF. CDR3 DNA sequence: TGTGCCAGCAGTGAAGGGCAGGCCAGCCCCAATGAGCAGTTCTTC.

V and J are TRBV18 and TRBJ2-7; a weak D match, TRBD2 (6 bases). Germline CDR1 and CDR2: KGHSH and LQKENI. This CDR3 spans 15 amino acids. Between the trimmed V and J ends, which lost 2 bases and 1 base, there was a span of 12 bases. CDR3 sequence: CASSPVLAGSYEQYF. The CDR3 DNA reads as TGTGCCAGCTCACCAGTTCTCGCGGGGTCCTACGAGCAGTACTTC.

This clonotype has a count of ten or more. The chain uses TRBV29-1 and TRBJ1-1; 7 positions agree with TRBD1. The CDR3 consists of 13 residues. J was trimmed by 4 bases and V by 7 bases; bases with no gene match: 9. The germline V gene has CDR1 SQVTM and CDR2 ANQGSEA. The CDR3 DNA is TGCAGCGCCGCGACAGGGCAGGGCACTGAAGCTTTCTTT. Residues: CSAATGQGTEAFF.

The chain has TRBV20-1 and TRBJ1-1; no clear D. V gave up 3 bases and J gave up 8 bases, with 16 bases separating them. The CDR3 runs to 13 residues. Germline V gene data show CDR1 as DFQATT and CDR2 as SNEGSKA (reference sequence). CDR3 sequence reads: CSASPGQDLEAFF. The CDR3 DNA is TGCAGTGCTAGCCCCGGGCAGGATCTCGAAGCTTTCTTT.

V is TRBV7-3 and J is TRBJ2-2; maybe TRBD1 (5 bases). This CDR3 comprises 15 residues. Germline V gene data show CDR1 as SGHTA and CDR2 as FQGTGA. V was pared by 1 base and J by 2 bases, with 8 bases between. The DNA of the CDR3 is TGTGCCAGCAGCTTAAGCAGGGATAACACCGGGGAGCTGTTTTTT. Translated: CASSLSRDNTGELFF.

This chain connects TRBV20-1 to TRBJ2-1; 8 positions match TRBD1. CDR1 is DFQATT, CDR2 SNEGSKA, per germline (reference sequence). The CDR3 contains 14 residues. Trimming took 3 bases from V and 6 from J; bases not matched to a gene: 7. The CDR3 loop is CSARKQGGSNEQFF. CDR3 coding DNA: TGCAGTGCTAGGAAACAGGGGGGATCCAATGAGCAGTTCTTC.